Described below is a single T cell receptor (beta chain) sequence and its context. The repertoire was sequenced with immunoSEQ multiplex PCR; TCRdb's copy has only in-frame clones and lacks some. The data show fewer than 90,000 clones, roughly 87% seen once. The V gene lost 4 bases and the J gene lost 3 bases, with 17 bases spanning the gap. The CDR3 consists of 15 residues. Germline-derived CDR1 and CDR2 are SGHRS and YFSETQ. This specimen belongs to a study of OX40 agonist ivuxolimab in advanced cancers. For the study at large: A male proportion of around 86% was recorded, with mean age approximately 57 years and range roughly 23 to 79.

The TCR originated in an adult with an advanced solid tumor such as melanoma, head and neck, liver or kidney cancer. This chain connects TRBV5-1 to TRBJ2-7; tentatively, D is TRBD1 (6 bases). Sequencing used CD4+ or CD8+ T cells sorted from blood, obtained in a trial of the OX40 agonist ivuxolimab. The CDR3 here is CASSPGVGAGYEQYF. DNA of the CDR3: TGCGCCAGCAGCCCCGGGGTGGGGGCGGGCTACGAGCAGTACTTC. Looking up the rest from reference TRBV5-1 and TRBJ2-7 gives the full variable domain: KAGVTQTPRYLIKTRGQQVTLSCSPISGHRSVSWYQQTPGQGLQFLFEYFSETQRNKGNFPGRFSGRQFSNSRSEMNVSTLELGDSALYLCASSPGVGAGYEQYFGPGTRLTVT.